The clone carrying this TCR beta chain was detected a few times. This entry belongs to a study of beta chain features in type 1 diabetes. Expressed TCRB transcripts were sequenced because the isolated RNA had all been reverse transcribed beforehand. Generated by immunoSEQ multiplex PCR, the TCRdb table keeps only in-frame clones and is missing some. Here the sample spans about 320,000 clones, 14% being singletons. Germline loops: CDR1 SGHTA, CDR2 FQGNSA. Trimming took 1 base from V and 7 from J, leaving 6 bases between them. The CDR3 spans 12 residues. Sample: central memory CD4+ T cells from blood. The chain joins TRBV7-2 to TRBJ2-3, with D unclear. This TCR derives from a man aged 30-40 years in good health. The CDR3 DNA is TGTGCCAGCAGCTTAGAACCTTATACGCAGTATTTT. Translation: CASSLEPYTQYF.